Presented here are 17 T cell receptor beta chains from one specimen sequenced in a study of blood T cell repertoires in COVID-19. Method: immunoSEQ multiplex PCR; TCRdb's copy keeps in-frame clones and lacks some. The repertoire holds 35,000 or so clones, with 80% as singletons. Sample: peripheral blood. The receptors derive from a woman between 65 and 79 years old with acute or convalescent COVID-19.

CDR3 in amino acids: CASSEQGRNTEAFF. CDR3 DNA: TGTGCCAGCAGTGAACAGGGAAGGAACACTGAAGCTTTCTTT. The V and J genes are TRBV2 and TRBJ1-1; TRBD1 is a possible D gene (5 bases). Looked up from germline, CDR1 is SNHLY and CDR2 is FYNNEI. Trimming removed 2 bases at V and 1 base at J, with 8 bases between. The CDR3 loop spans 14 amino acids.

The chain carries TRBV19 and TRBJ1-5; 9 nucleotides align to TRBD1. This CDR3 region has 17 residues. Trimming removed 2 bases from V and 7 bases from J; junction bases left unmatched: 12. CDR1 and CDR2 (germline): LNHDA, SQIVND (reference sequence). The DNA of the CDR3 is TGTGCCAGTAGTATAAAGGGGACAGGGACACGAAACCAGCCCCAGCATTTT. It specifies CASSIKGTGTRNQPQHF.

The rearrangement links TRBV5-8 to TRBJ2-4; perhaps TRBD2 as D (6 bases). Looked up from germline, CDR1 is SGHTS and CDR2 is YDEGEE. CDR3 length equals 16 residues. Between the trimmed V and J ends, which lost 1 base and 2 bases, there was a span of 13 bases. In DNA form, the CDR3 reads TGTGCCAGCAGCTTGACCGGGAGTTTTACCAAAAACATTCAGTACTTC. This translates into CASSLTGSFTKNIQYF.

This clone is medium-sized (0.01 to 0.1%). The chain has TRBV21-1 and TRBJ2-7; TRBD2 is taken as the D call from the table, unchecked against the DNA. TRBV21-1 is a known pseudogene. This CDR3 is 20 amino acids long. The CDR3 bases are TGTGCCAGCAGCAAAGGCCCCGCCGGACTAGCCAGGGGGGCCCTGTACGAGCAGTACTTC. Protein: CASSKGPAGLARGALYEQYF.

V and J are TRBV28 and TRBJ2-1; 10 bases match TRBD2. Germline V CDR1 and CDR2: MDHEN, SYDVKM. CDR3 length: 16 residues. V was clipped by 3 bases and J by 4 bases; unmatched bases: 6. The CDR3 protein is CASSLSGTSVYNEQFF. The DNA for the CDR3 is TGTGCCAGCAGTTTGTCCGGGACTAGCGTATACAATGAGCAGTTCTTC.

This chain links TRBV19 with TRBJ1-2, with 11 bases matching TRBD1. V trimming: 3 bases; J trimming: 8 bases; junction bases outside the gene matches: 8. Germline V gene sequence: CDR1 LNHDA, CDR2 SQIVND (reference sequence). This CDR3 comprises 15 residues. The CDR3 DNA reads TGTGCCAGTAGTATCCCCGGACAGGGGGCGAAAGGCTACACCTTC. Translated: CASSIPGQGAKGYTF.

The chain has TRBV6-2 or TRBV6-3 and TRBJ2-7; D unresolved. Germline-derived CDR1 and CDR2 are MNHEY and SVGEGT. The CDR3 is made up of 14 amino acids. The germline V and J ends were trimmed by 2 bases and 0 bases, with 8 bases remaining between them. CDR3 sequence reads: CASSYPYSSYEQYF. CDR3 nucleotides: TGTGCCAGCAGTTACCCGTACAGCTCCTACGAGCAGTACTTC.

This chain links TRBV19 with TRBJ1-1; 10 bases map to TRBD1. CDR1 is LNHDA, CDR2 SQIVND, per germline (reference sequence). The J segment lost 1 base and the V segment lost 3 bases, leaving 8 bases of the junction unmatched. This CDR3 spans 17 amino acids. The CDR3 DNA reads TGTGCCAGTAGTATTAGACAGGGGGCTACCACGAACACTGAAGCTTTCTTT. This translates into CASSIRQGATTNTEAFF.

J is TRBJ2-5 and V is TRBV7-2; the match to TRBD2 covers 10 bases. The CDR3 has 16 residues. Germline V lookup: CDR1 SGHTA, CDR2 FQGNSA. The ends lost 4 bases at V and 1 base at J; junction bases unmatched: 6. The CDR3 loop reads CASSSRLAGVQETQYF. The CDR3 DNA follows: TGTGCCAGCAGCTCCCGACTAGCGGGCGTCCAAGAGACCCAGTACTTC.

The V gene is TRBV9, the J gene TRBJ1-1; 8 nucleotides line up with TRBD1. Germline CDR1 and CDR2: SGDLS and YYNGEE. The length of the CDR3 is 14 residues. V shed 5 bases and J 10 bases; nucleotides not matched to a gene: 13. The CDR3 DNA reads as TGTGCCAGCAGATACGACCAAACAGGGGGTAGAGCTTTCTTT. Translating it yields CASRYDQTGGRAFF.

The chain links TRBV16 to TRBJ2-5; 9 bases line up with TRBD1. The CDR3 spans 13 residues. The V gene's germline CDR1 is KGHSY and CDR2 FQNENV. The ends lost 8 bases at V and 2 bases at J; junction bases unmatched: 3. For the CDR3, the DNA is TGTGCCAGCGGGACAGGGAGGCAAGAGACCCAGTACTTC. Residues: CASGTGRQETQYF.

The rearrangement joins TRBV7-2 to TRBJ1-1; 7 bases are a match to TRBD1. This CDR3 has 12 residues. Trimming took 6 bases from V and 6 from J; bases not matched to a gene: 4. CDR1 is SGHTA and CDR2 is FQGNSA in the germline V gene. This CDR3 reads CASSSTGSEAFF. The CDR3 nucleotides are TGTGCCAGCAGTTCGACAGGGTCTGAAGCTTTCTTT.

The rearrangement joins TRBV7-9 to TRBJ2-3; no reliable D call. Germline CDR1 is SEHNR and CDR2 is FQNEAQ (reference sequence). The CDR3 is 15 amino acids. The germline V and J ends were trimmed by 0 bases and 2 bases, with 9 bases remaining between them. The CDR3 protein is CASSLAQLPTDTQYF. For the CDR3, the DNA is TGTGCCAGCAGCTTAGCGCAACTTCCCACAGATACGCAGTATTTT.

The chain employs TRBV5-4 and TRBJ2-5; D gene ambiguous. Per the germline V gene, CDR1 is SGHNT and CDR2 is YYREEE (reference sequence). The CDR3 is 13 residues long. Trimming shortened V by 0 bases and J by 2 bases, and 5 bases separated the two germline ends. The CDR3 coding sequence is TGTGCCAGCAGCTTGGCCTCGCAAGAGACCCAGTACTTC. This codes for CASSLASQETQYF.

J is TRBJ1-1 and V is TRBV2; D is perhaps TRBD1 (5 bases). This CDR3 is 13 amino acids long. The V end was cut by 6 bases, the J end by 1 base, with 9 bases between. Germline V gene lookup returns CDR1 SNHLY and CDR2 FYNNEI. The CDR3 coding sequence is TGTGCCAGCAGATTCGACAGGAACACTGAAGCTTTCTTT. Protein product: CASRFDRNTEAFF.

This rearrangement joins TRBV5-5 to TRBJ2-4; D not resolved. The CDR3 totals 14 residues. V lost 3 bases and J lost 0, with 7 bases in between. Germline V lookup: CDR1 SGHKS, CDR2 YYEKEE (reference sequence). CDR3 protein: CASSSQVAKNIQYF. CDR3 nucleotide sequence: TGTGCCAGCAGCTCTCAGGTAGCCAAAAACATTCAGTACTTC.

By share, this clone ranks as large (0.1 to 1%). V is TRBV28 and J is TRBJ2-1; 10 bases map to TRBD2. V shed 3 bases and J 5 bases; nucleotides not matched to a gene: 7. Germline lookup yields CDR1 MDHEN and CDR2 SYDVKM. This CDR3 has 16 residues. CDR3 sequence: CASSFPEGLANNEQFF. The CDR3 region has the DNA TGTGCCAGCAGTTTTCCCGAGGGACTAGCGAACAATGAGCAGTTCTTC.